This T cell receptor (beta chain) came from a study of shared clonotypes between healthy human individuals. Study results and limitations: Sharing across four donors was seen in about 5% of naive CD4 clonotypes. The study found lower generation probabilities in non-shared clonotypes than in those shared by all four donors. Naive subsets typically showed greater estimated richness than memory subsets.

The CDR3 has 14 amino acids. Per the germline V gene, CDR1 is LNHDA and CDR2 is SQIVND (reference sequence). V was trimmed by 6 bases and J by 4 bases, leaving 13 bases between them. A remark on this clone: Its cognate antigen is unknown.

The assay was run at deep level. TCRdb keeps only in-frame clones here, not all; method: immunoSEQ multiplex PCR. The data show under 1,900,000 clones, around 98.5% seen once. The sequenced material came from naive CD4+ T cells sorted from blood. The subset was: CD45RA+ positively selected. The chain couples TRBV19 to TRBJ1-5; D call uncertain. The receptor was derived from a man aged 25-45 years in good health. The CDR3 is CASSISDVNQPQHF. In nucleotides, the CDR3 is TGTGCCAGTAGCATTTCGGATGTGAATCAGCCCCAGCATTTT.